This entry describes one TCR beta chain. This clone was seen a few times. This clone's antigen is unknown. No qualities accompany the bases; no much larger clone lies one base away. The data derive from a study of blood T cell repertoires in COVID-19 (TCRdb year 2020). Regarding the study in general: Samples covering the acute and convalescent phases of COVID-19 were provided by collaborators in the United States, Italy and Spain. Deeply sampled blood TCRbeta repertoires from subjects exposed to, actively infected with, or recovered from COVID-19 were included in the dataset. The samples were drawn from the first 160 participants of the ongoing ImmuneRACE study and from 1,200 or so subjects provided by 6 global collaborators. The repertoires were released in a freely available public database intended as a resource for research on the immune response to SARS-CoV-2. Nearly every sample came with metadata listing a de-identified subject ID, COVID-19 status, age in years and sex. The prospective study material was composed of cDNA or gDNA derived from T cells, B-cell-depleted T cells, or PBMCs. HLA class I and class II types, where available, came from metadata supplied by the sample provider rather than from assay-based typing.

CDR1 and CDR2, per the germline V gene (reference sequence), are SEHNR and FQNEAQ. Including cysteine and phenylalanine, the CDR3 has 16 amino acids. Only the CDR3 part of the read is kept: 48 bases, read in frame from the first base. At the junction V is shortened by 2 bases and J by 4 bases; bases outside the gene matches: 10. The immunoSEQ Assay, a bias-controlled multiplex PCR, was used to amplify TCRbeta CDR3 regions from genomic DNA. Regarding the original processing steps: Within the assay, amplification of reference gene primers was used to estimate how many nucleated cells each sample contained. To quantify the absolute abundance of each unique TCRbeta CDR3 rearrangement, sequence reads were collapsed and filtered. For each sample, productive Simpson clonality was calculated as the square root of Simpson's diversity index across productive rearrangements. TCRdb limited this immuneACCESS table to in-frame rearrangements with V and J called. A share of clones is missing; checked studies link under half to unresolved V genes, and the rest is unexplained. V and J calls plus clone size are reproduced from that table; the DNA served to infer D and trimming. Counted in this sample were roughly 150,000 clones; 65% to 85% of them appeared once. The biggest ten clones account for about 5% of the sample.

Broader findings and caveats from the paper: The amount of clinical and demographic metadata varied by source and participant and was provided uncurated.

Collaborating institutions collected whole blood in K2EDTA tubes following their own protocols. For TCRbeta analysis, collaborators shipped samples as frozen whole blood, isolated PBMCs, or DNA extracted from either of those sample types. Sequenced input: peripheral blood. The source of this sequence is a woman aged 50 to 60 with acute or convalescent COVID-19. This chain is built from TRBV7-9 and TRBJ2-7, with 8 bases matching TRBD2. CDR3 region: CASSLLTSGINYEQYF. The DNA sequence follows: TGTGCCAGCAGCTTATTAACTAGCGGAATTAATTACGAGCAGTACTTC. Joined to the reference TRBV7-9 and TRBJ2-7 proteins, this CDR3 gives the full variable domain: DTGVSQNPRHKITKRGQNVTFRCDPISEHNRLYWYRQTLGQGPEFLTYFQNEAQLEKSRLLSDRFSAERPKGSFSTLEIQRTEQGDSAMYLCASSLLTSGINYEQYFGPGTRLTVT.